The sequence of this T cell receptor beta chain was determined in a study of T cells after yellow fever vaccination. Across the whole study: Low-cell-number fractions were prepared with SMART-Seq v4 Ultra Low Input. Overall study results and limits: Repertoires obtained by FACS sorting could include abundant clonotypes that entered as contaminants from the bulk population.

This CDR3 spans 15 amino acids. The V gene's germline CDR1 is MGHRA and CDR2 YSYEKL. Trimming at V came to 0 bases and at J to 8 bases, leaving 6 bases not matched to a gene. In making TCR cDNA, 5'RACE template switching added a universal primer site and UMIs to it. TCRdb independently ran MiXCR on the 5' RACE reads; one entry per CDR3 protein. The repertoire includes around 1,300 distinct CDR3 sequences, roughly 60% of them detected once, and around 45% sits in the top ten. The sample consisted of PBMCs, either bulk or a sorted T-cell subset (CD4+, CD8+, memory, or dextramer-sorted; not recorded which), taken on the day of the yellow fever booster vaccination. The chain has TRBV4-1 and TRBJ2-1; 8 bases are shared with TRBD2. This TCR was recovered from a man younger than 35 who received the YFV17D yellow fever vaccine. The CDR3 nucleotides read TGCGCCAGCAGCCAAGAACGCGGGGGGTATGATGAGCAGTTCTTC. This sequence encodes CASSQERGGYDEQFF.